Presented here are 2 T cell receptor beta chains from one specimen sequenced in a study of control samples from healthy donors and cancer patients. Assay used: immunoSEQ multiplex PCR; TCRdb lists only in-frame clones, some missing. The sample has 160,000 or so clones; roughly 94% are singletons. The sequencing sample was made of PBMCs. These receptors were obtained from a man aged 60 to 75 with colorectal cancer.

The chain recombines TRBV6-4 with TRBJ2-2; 7 bases match TRBD1. V lost 7 bases and J lost 7; bases outside the gene matches: 9. This CDR3 is 14 amino acids long. Germline V gives CDR1 MRHNA, CDR2 SNTAGT. The CDR3 is CASKDRVDGGELFF. The CDR3 region has the DNA TGTGCCAGCAAAGACAGGGTTGATGGCGGGGAGCTGTTTTTT.

The genes are TRBV27 and TRBJ2-7, with 9 bases lining up with TRBD1. Germline V gives CDR1 MNHEY, CDR2 SMNVEV (reference sequence). This CDR3 has 15 residues. J was trimmed by 3 bases and V by 5 bases; bases with no gene match: 8. The CDR3 is CASSRAGTGLYEQYF. CDR3 nucleotide sequence: TGTGCCAGCAGTCGGGCCGGGACAGGGCTCTACGAGCAGTACTTC.